This TCR beta chain was recorded in a study of identical twins. The study, taken as a whole, reports: Models underestimated how often monozygotic twins shared out-of-frame TCR alpha. The authors noted that invariant MAIT and iNKT cells could partly confound zero-insertion analyses. Fewer insertions marked abundant cord blood beta clonotypes; young adult naive trended weakly, memory not at all.

Comments on this clonotype: The target antigen is unknown.

Deletions cut 2 bases from V and 1 base from J, with 15 bases between. The CDR3 has 16 amino acids. Germline V gene sequence: CDR1 SGHVS, CDR2 FQNEAQ. Template switching added a universal primer site, and cDNA bore unique molecular identifiers. TCRdb called the 5' RACE reads again in MiXCR, with one record for every CDR3 protein. The table includes about 530,000 distinct CDR3 sequences, roughly 15% detected once. These same data were also listed under a study on yellow fever vaccine responses in identical twins.

Material for sequencing was CD4+ T cells sorted from blood. The source of this sequence is a woman aged 18-29 years in good health. The rearrangement uses TRBV7-8 and TRBJ2-7; D unresolved. CDR3 loop: CASSLLFRQDSYEQYF. For the CDR3, the DNA is TGTGCCAGCAGCTTACTTTTTAGGCAGGATTCCTACGAGCAGTACTTC.